The next 31 T cell receptor beta chains were all read from a single sample in a study of shared clonotypes between healthy human individuals. Naive CD8 cells lacked CD45RO and underwent positive selection for CCR7, leaving out terminally differentiated effector memory CD45RA+ cells. Data came from immunoSEQ multiplex PCR; TCRdb stores just in-frame clones and leaves some out. The sample records millions of clones, around 96% being singletons. Sequenced input: naive CD8+ T cells sorted from blood. All receptors derive from a man aged 18-30 years in good health.

This chain links TRBV10-2 with TRBJ2-3, with 14 bases fitting TRBD2. Germline V lookup: CDR1 WSHSY, CDR2 SAAADI. J was trimmed by 4 bases and V by 5 bases; bases with no gene match: 5. CDR3 length: 16 amino acids. The CDR3 nucleotides are TGCGCCAGCAGTACAGGACTAGCGGGGGGAGCAGATACGCAGTATTTT. It encodes CASSTGLAGGADTQYF.

The V call is TRBV5-1, the J call TRBJ2-2; maybe TRBD2 (7 bases). The CDR3 sequence is 16 residues long. The V and J ends lost 4 bases and 0 bases respectively, with 13 bases between them. Germline CDR1 and CDR2: SGHRS and YFSETQ. DNA of the CDR3: TGCGCCAGCAGCATCACAGGGAGGGCGAACACCGGGGAGCTGTTTTTT. It yields the protein CASSITGRANTGELFF.

The genes are TRBV10-3 and TRBJ2-5; D is unresolved. CDR3 length equals 19 residues. CDR1 is ENHRY, CDR2 SYGVKD, per germline. V was clipped by 0 bases and J by 0 bases, with 20 bases between them. The CDR3 DNA is TGTGCCATCAGTGAGTCGATGGACGGCAATGTCTTGTACCAAGAGACCCAGTACTTC. The encoded protein is CAISESMDGNVLYQETQYF.

V and J are TRBV9 and TRBJ2-4; D perhaps matches TRBD1 (7 bases). V shed 0 bases and J shed 6 bases, with 16 bases lying between them. The germline V gene encodes CDR1 SGDLS and CDR2 YYNGEE. This CDR3 region has 16 residues. The CDR3, as DNA: TGTGCCAGCAGCGTAGATCCGCGACAGGGAGGAAACATTCAGTACTTC. It codes for CASSVDPRQGGNIQYF.

This chain connects TRBV2 to TRBJ2-1; 10 bases line up with TRBD2. The CDR3 extends over 17 amino acids. J lost 1 base, V lost 7 bases, and 10 bases had no gene match. Germline V lookup: CDR1 SNHLY, CDR2 FYNNEI. CDR3 loop: CASKRTSGDGSYNEQFF. CDR3 DNA sequence: TGTGCCAGCAAACGGACTAGCGGAGATGGGTCCTACAATGAGCAGTTCTTC.

The chain joins TRBV11-2 to TRBJ2-2; D remains unclear. The ends were cut back, 6 bases at V and 1 base at J, with 18 bases in the middle. The CDR3 is 17 residues long. The germline V gene has CDR1 SGHAT and CDR2 FQNNGV. The DNA for the CDR3 is TGTGCCAGCAGAGGACCATATCCTACCCTGAACACCGGGGAGCTGTTTTTT. This translates into CASRGPYPTLNTGELFF.

This chain joins TRBV12-5 and TRBJ2-2, with D tentatively TRBD1 (6 bases). Looked up from germline, CDR1 is LGHNT and CDR2 is FRNRAP. CDR3 size: 16 residues. V lost 1 base and J lost 3, with 12 bases in between. The CDR3: CASGLAQTGYTGELFF. CDR3 DNA sequence: TGTGCTAGTGGTTTGGCCCAAACAGGGTACACCGGGGAGCTGTTTTTT.

This clone showed up just a few times. The rearrangement links TRBV10-3 to TRBJ2-2; D assignment may be TRBD1 or TRBD2 (5 bases each). CDR3 length: 12 residues. Germline V CDR1 and CDR2: ENHRY, SYGVKD. The germline V and J ends were trimmed by 6 bases and 3 bases, with 5 bases remaining between them. CDR3: CAIRGDTGELFF. DNA of the CDR3: TGTGCCATCAGGGGGGACACCGGGGAGCTGTTTTTT.

This chain links TRBV2 with TRBJ2-7; 7 bases are shared with TRBD2. From germline, CDR1 is SNHLY and CDR2 FYNNEI. The ends lost 3 bases at V and 2 bases at J; junction bases unmatched: 7. This CDR3 contains 15 residues. The CDR3: CASSDPSGKTYEQYF. The CDR3 region has the DNA TGTGCCAGCAGTGACCCTAGCGGTAAGACCTACGAGCAGTACTTC.

The chain links TRBV11-2 to TRBJ2-7; 9 bases are a match to TRBD2. V shed 5 bases and J 1 base; nucleotides not matched to a gene: 9. CDR3 length: 16 residues. Germline V lookup: CDR1 SGHAT, CDR2 FQNNGV. Here the CDR3 DNA reads TGTGCCAGCAGCCCTATCCGGAGCGGGAGGTCCTACGAGCAGTACTTC. It translates to CASSPIRSGRSYEQYF.

This sequence joins TRBV7-9 and TRBJ2-2; 9 nucleotides align to TRBD2. The CDR3 consists of 17 residues. J gave up 7 bases and V 6 bases, and 15 bases lay outside the gene matches. Germline assignment: CDR1 SEHNR and CDR2 FQNEAQ (reference sequence). The CDR3 is CASRPGLAGRGNGELFF. In nucleotides, the CDR3 is TGTGCCAGCAGGCCGGGACTAGCAGGGAGAGGAAACGGGGAGCTGTTTTTT.

This sequence joins TRBV7-3 and TRBJ1-1; no firm D call. The V and J ends lost 2 bases and 4 bases respectively, with 8 bases between them. The CDR3 has 13 residues. CDR1 SGHTA and CDR2 FQGTGA come from the germline V gene. The CDR3 nucleotides read TGTGCCAGCAGCTTAGGTTATGGCACTGAAGCTTTCTTT. Encoded protein: CASSLGYGTEAFF. The variable domain in full, completed from reference TRBV7-3 and TRBJ1-1, reads GAGVSQTPSNKVTEKGKYVELRCDPISGHTALYWYRQSLGQGPEFLIYFQGTGAADDSGLPNDRFFAVRPEGSVSTLKIQRTERGDSAVYLCASSLGYGTEAFFGQGTRLTVV.

This sequence joins TRBV2 and TRBJ2-5; D may be TRBD1 (6 bases). The V gene's germline CDR1 is SNHLY and CDR2 FYNNEI. V gave up 1 base and J gave up 5 bases, with 11 bases separating them. This CDR3 is built from 14 residues. CDR3 region: CASSEGQGLETQYF. The DNA for the CDR3 is TGTGCCAGCAGTGAAGGGCAGGGGCTGGAGACCCAGTACTTC.

V usage is TRBV29-1 and J usage is TRBJ2-2; 7 bases agree with TRBD2. V lost 0 bases, J lost 3 bases, and 4 bases stayed unmatched. The CDR3 consists of 15 residues. Germline values: CDR1 SQVTM, CDR2 ANQGSEA. This CDR3 reads CSVEDHAGDTGELFF. CDR3 nucleotides: TGCAGCGTTGAAGATCATGCGGGAGACACCGGGGAGCTGTTTTTT.

The V and J genes are TRBV9 and TRBJ2-7, with D maybe TRBD1 (5 bases). This CDR3 is 15 amino acids long. Germline V gene data show CDR1 as SGDLS and CDR2 as YYNGEE. V lost 5 bases and J 2 bases, leaving 17 bases between the germline ends. This CDR3 is CASSPGHITTYEQYF. CDR3 nucleotides: TGTGCCAGCAGTCCTGGACACATCACTACCTACGAGCAGTACTTC. Full variable domain (outside the CDR3, taken from reference TRBV9 and TRBJ2-7): DSGVTQTPKHLITATGQRVTLRCSPRSGDLSVYWYQQSLDQGLQFLIQYYNGEERAKGNILERFSAQQFPDLHSELNLSSLELGDSALYFCASSPGHITTYEQYFGPGTRLTVT.

The chain joins TRBV7-9 to TRBJ2-4; 8 nucleotides agree with TRBD2. V was pared by 5 bases and J by 2 bases, with 5 bases of the junction left unmatched. This CDR3 spans 15 amino acids. Germline V CDR1 and CDR2: SEHNR, FQNEAQ (reference sequence). The CDR3 loop reads CASSELAVPKNIQYF. Here the CDR3 DNA reads TGTGCCAGCAGCGAACTAGCGGTACCCAAAAACATTCAGTACTTC.

Comments on this clone: This sample includes further DNA sequences coding for the same CDR3. The genes are TRBV11-2 and TRBJ2-7; TRBD1 might be the D (5 bases). The CDR3 runs to 12 residues. V lost 5 bases and J 3 bases, leaving 8 bases between the germline ends. Germline CDR1 SGHAT, CDR2 FQNNGV. The CDR3: CASSADSYEQYF. In nucleotides, the CDR3 is TGTGCCAGCAGCGCCGACAGCTACGAGCAGTACTTC.

The rearrangement links TRBV19 to TRBJ1-1; D is uncertain. The CDR3 has 13 residues. Trimming left V 3 bases short and J 6 bases short, with 11 bases between. Germline lookup yields CDR1 LNHDA and CDR2 SQIVND (reference sequence). In nucleotides, the CDR3 is TGTGCCAGTAGTATTAACGGTTCGCCTGAAGCTTTCTTT. Translating it yields CASSINGSPEAFF.

The chain joins TRBV5-4 to TRBJ1-2; perhaps TRBD1 as D (6 bases). From germline, CDR1 is SGHNT and CDR2 YYREEE (reference sequence). The V end lost 4 bases, the J end lost 0 bases, and 16 bases lay between the germline ends. CDR3 length: 16 residues. The CDR3 sequence is CASSIDQGPANYGYTF. CDR3 bases: TGTGCCAGCAGCATTGATCAGGGGCCCGCTAACTATGGCTACACCTTC.

The V and J genes are TRBV5-6 and TRBJ1-1, with no clear D. The ends were cut back, 6 bases at V and 5 bases at J, with 14 bases in the middle. The CDR3 covers 13 residues. Germline values: CDR1 SGHDT, CDR2 YYEEEE. CDR3 DNA sequence: TGTGCCAGCACCCCCCCGGGAGGGACTGAAGCTTTCTTT. It is translated as CASTPPGGTEAFF.

CDR3 sequence reads: CANETGADTQYF. The CDR3 DNA follows: TGTGCCAACGAGACAGGGGCAGATACGCAGTATTTT. V usage is TRBV6-1 and J usage is TRBJ2-3; TRBD1 matches 8 bases. CDR3 length equals 12 residues. The junction had 4 bases not matched to a gene; V was cut back by 10 bases and J by 4 bases. Germline CDR1 is MNHNS and CDR2 is SASEGT.

The rearrangement uses TRBV5-5 and TRBJ1-1; D might be TRBD1 (5 bases). The CDR3 runs 15 residues. Per germline, CDR1 SGHKS and CDR2 YYEKEE (reference sequence). Between the trimmed V and J ends, which lost 3 bases and 0 bases, there was a span of 12 bases. The CDR3 region has the DNA TGTGCCAGCAGCTACCCGGGACGGATGAACACTGAAGCTTTCTTT. It translates to CASSYPGRMNTEAFF.

The chain is built from TRBV28 and TRBJ1-3; D unresolved. The germline gives CDR1 MDHEN, CDR2 SYDVKM. V lost 9 bases and J lost 0, with 9 bases in between. CDR3 length: 13 residues. The CDR3 protein is CASLRFSGNTIYF. The CDR3 bases are TGTGCCAGTCTCAGGTTCTCTGGAAACACCATATATTTT.

This chain joins TRBV27 and TRBJ2-1, with D unclear. V lost 3 bases and J 9 bases, leaving 12 bases between the germline ends. This CDR3 has 13 amino acids. Germline V CDR1 and CDR2: MNHEY, SMNVEV (reference sequence). The CDR3 here is CASSLGSAGEQFF. DNA for the CDR3: TGTGCCAGCAGTTTGGGGTCCGCCGGTGAGCAGTTCTTC.

The V and J genes are TRBV9 and TRBJ2-1, with D perhaps matching TRBD2 (6 bases). CDR3 length equals 15 residues. Between the trimmed V and J ends, which lost 6 bases and 4 bases, there was a span of 17 bases. Germline V CDR1 and CDR2: SGDLS, YYNGEE. Here the CDR3 DNA reads TGTGCCAGCAAGAGTGGGGCGGGGCTTTACAATGAGCAGTTCTTC. Its protein product is CASKSGAGLYNEQFF.

This clone has a single count. This chain connects TRBV18 to TRBJ2-2; 7 bases align to TRBD1. Per the germline V gene, CDR1 is KGHSH and CDR2 is LQKENI. The CDR3 covers 16 residues. Trimming at V came to 5 bases and at J to 0 bases, leaving 6 bases not matched to a gene. The CDR3 sequence is CASSTWTGANTGELFF. Written as DNA, the CDR3 is TGTGCCAGCTCAACTTGGACAGGAGCGAACACCGGGGAGCTGTTTTTT.

The genes are TRBV27 and TRBJ1-6, with D perhaps TRBD1 (6 bases). V lost 0 bases and J lost 9, with 12 bases in between. Per germline, CDR1 MNHEY and CDR2 SMNVEV (reference sequence). This CDR3 has 15 amino acids. CDR3 DNA: TGTGCCAGCAGTTTATCGTTCGGGGGCTTTTCACCCCTCCACTTT. Translated: CASSLSFGGFSPLHF.

As regards this clone: A much larger clone lies one base from this, so it may be a read error. This sample also contains other DNA sequences that code for the same CDR3. The CDR3 DNA reads as TGTGCCAGCAGCTTAGGGCATCAGCCCCAGCATTTT. Translated: CASSLGHQPQHF. J is TRBJ1-5 and V is TRBV7-9; no clear D. Germline assignment: CDR1 SEHNR and CDR2 FQNEAQ (reference sequence). The CDR3 is made up of 12 amino acids. Trimming pared 1 base from V and 5 bases from J, leaving 3 bases between.

This clone occurred once. The rearrangement joins TRBV28 to TRBJ2-3; the match to TRBD2 covers 12 bases. J gave up 4 bases and V 10 bases, and 15 bases lay outside the gene matches. This CDR3 is built from 17 residues. Per germline, CDR1 MDHEN and CDR2 SYDVKM. CDR3 residues: CATTSRLAGGPADTQYF. As DNA, the CDR3 is TGTGCCACCACATCCCGGCTAGCGGGGGGGCCTGCAGATACGCAGTATTTT.

With regard to this clone: Other nucleotide sequences in the sample specify the same CDR3. The V gene is TRBV7-9, the J gene TRBJ2-7; TRBD1 or TRBD2 may be the D gene (5 bases each). This CDR3 comprises 12 residues. Trimming removed 1 base from V and 6 bases from J, with 7 bases in between. CDR1 and CDR2 (germline): SEHNR, FQNEAQ (reference sequence). The CDR3 sequence is CASSLGGGEQYF. The CDR3 nucleotides read TGTGCCAGCAGCTTAGGTGGGGGCGAGCAGTACTTC.

The gene calls are TRBV2 and TRBJ2-7, with 9 positions matching TRBD1. The CDR3 covers 13 residues. Trimming removed 7 bases from V and 5 bases from J; junction bases left unmatched: 6. Germline CDR1 SNHLY, CDR2 FYNNEI. CDR3 nucleotide sequence: TGTGCCAGCATCGGACAGGGGAGAAACGAGCAGTACTTC. It yields the protein CASIGQGRNEQYF.